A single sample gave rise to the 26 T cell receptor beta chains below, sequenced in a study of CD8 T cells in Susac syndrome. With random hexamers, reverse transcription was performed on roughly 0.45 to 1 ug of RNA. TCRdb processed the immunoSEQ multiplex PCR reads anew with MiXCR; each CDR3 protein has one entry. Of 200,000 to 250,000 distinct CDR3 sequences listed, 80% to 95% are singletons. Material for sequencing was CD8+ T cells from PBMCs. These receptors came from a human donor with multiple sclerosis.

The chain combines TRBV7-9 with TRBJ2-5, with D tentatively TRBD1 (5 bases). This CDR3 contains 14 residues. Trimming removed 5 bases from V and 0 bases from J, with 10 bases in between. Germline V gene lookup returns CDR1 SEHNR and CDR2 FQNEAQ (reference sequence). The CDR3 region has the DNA TGTGCCAGCAGCCCACGACAGAACCAAGAGACCCAGTACTTC. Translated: CASSPRQNQETQYF.

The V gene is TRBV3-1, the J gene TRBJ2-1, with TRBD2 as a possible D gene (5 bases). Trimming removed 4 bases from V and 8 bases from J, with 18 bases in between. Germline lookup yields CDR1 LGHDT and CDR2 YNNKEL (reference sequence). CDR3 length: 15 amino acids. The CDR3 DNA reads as TGTGCCAGCAGCCTCGAGGGTCTAGGACCGTATGAGCAGTTCTTC. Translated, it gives CASSLEGLGPYEQFF.

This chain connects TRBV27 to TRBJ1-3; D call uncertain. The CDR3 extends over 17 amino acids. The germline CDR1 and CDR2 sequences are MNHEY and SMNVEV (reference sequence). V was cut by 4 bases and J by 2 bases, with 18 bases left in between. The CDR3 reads CASSSTQPVRPGNTIYF. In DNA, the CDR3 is TGTGCCAGCAGTTCGACCCAGCCCGTCAGACCTGGAAACACCATATATTTT.

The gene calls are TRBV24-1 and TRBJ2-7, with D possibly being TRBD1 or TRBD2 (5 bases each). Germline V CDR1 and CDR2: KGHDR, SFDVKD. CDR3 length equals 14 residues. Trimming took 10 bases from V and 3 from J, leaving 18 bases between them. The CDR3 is CATSPRDGYYEQYF. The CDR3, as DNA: TGTGCCACTTCACCCAGGGACGGCTACTACGAGCAGTACTTC.

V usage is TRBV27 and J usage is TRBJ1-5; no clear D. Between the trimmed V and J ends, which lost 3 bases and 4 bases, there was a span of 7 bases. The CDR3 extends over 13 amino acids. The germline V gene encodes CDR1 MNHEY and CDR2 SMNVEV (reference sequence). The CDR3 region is CASSLKGNQPQHF. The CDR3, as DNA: TGTGCCAGCAGTTTGAAAGGGAATCAGCCCCAGCATTTT.

CDR3 amino acids: CASSDQPPPSGVGEQFF. The CDR3 coding sequence is TGTGCCAGCAGTGACCAACCCCCCCCTAGCGGGGTGGGTGAGCAGTTCTTC. The chain couples TRBV6-4 to TRBJ2-1; TRBD2 matches at 9 bases. This CDR3 has 17 residues. Losses at the gene ends were 2 bases for V and 9 bases for J; bases not matched to a gene: 14. The germline gives CDR1 MRHNA, CDR2 SNTAGT.

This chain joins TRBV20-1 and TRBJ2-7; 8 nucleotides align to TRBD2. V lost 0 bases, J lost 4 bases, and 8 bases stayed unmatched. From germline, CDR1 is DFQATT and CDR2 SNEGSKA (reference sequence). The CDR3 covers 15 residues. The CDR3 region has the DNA TGCAGTGCTAGAGAAGCGGGAGACACAGATTACGAGCAGTACTTC. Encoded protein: CSAREAGDTDYEQYF.

CDR3 DNA: TGTGCCAGCAGCTTGTGGTCAGGGGGTCAGCCCCAGCATTTT. Encoded protein: CASSLWSGGQPQHF. The chain uses TRBV5-8 and TRBJ1-5; 7 bases are shared with TRBD1. Germline CDR1 SGHTS, CDR2 YDEGEE. This CDR3 comprises 14 residues. J was trimmed by 6 bases and V by 1 base; bases with no gene match: 4.

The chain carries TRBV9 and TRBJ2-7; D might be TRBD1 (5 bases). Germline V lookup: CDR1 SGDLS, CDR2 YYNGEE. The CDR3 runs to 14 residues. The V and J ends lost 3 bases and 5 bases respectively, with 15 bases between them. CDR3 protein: CASSATTVSNEQYF. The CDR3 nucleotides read TGTGCCAGCAGCGCTACGACAGTATCAAACGAGCAGTACTTC.

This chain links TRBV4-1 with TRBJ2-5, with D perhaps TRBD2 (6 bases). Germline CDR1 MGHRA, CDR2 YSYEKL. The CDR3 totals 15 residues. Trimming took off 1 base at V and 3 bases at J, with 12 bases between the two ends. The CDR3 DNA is TGCGCCAGCAGCCAAGGAGTTGGCGGGGAAGAGACCCAGTACTTC. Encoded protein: CASSQGVGGEETQYF.

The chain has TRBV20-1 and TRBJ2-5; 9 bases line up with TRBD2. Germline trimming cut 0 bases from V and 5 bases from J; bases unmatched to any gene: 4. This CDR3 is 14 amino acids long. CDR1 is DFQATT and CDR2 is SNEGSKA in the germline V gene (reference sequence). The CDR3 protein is CSARDSGRAETQYF. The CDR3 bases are TGCAGTGCTAGAGATAGCGGGAGAGCGGAGACCCAGTACTTC.

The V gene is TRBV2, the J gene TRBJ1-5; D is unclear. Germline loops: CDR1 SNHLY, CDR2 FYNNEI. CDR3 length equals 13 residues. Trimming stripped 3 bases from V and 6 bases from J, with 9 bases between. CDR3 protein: CASSDGWVQPQHF. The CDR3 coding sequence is TGTGCCAGCAGTGATGGGTGGGTTCAGCCCCAGCATTTT.

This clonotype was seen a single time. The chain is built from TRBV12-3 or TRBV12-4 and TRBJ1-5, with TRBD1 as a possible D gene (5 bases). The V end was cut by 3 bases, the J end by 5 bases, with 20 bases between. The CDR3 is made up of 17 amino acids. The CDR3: CASSLGEAGQWDQPQHF. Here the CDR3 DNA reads TGTGCCAGCAGTTTGGGGGAAGCGGGTCAGTGGGATCAGCCCCAGCATTTT.

The CDR3 region is CASSPPAIGTTDTQYF. In DNA form, the CDR3 reads TGTGCCAGCAGCCCCCCAGCGATAGGTACCACAGATACGCAGTATTTT. V is TRBV11-2 and J is TRBJ2-3; D is undetermined. The CDR3 totals 16 residues. CDR1 SGHAT and CDR2 FQNNGV come from the germline V gene. The V and J ends lost 5 bases and 2 bases respectively, with 17 bases between them.

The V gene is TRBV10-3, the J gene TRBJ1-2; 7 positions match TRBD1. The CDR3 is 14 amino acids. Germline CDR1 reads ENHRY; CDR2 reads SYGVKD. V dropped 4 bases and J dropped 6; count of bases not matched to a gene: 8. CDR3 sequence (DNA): TGTGCCATCAGTGCCCTAGACAGGGTGGATGGCTACACCTTC. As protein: CAISALDRVDGYTF.

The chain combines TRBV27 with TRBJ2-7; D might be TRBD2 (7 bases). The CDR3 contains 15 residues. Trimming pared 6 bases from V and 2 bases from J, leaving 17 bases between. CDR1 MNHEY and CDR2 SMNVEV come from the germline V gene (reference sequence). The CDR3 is CASSLMRGPAYEQYF. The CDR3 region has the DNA TGTGCCAGCAGCCTTATGCGGGGGCCCGCCTACGAGCAGTACTTC.

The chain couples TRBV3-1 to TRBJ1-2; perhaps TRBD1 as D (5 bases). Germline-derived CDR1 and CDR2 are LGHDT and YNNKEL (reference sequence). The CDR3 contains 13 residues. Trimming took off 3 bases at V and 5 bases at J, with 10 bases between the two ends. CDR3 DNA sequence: TGTGCCAGCAGCCAGGGTTCAGGGTATGGCTACACCTTC. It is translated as CASSQGSGYGYTF.

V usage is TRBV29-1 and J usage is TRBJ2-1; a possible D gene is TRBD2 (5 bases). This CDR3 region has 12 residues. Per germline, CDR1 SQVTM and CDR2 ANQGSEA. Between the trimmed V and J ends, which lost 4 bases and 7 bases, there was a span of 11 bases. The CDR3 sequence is CSVVGGSNEQFF. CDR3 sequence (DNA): TGCAGCGTTGTTGGTGGGAGTAATGAGCAGTTCTTC.

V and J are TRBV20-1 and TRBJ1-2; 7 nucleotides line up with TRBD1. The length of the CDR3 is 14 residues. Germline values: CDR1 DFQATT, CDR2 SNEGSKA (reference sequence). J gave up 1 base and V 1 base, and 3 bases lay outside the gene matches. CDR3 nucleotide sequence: TGCAGTGCTAGAGTCAACAGGGGTAACTATGGCTACACCTTC. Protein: CSARVNRGNYGYTF.

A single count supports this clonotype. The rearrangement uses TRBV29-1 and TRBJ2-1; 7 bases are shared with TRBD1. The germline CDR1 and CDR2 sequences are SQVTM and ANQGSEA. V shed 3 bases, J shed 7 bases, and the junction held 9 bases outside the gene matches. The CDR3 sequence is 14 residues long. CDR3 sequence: CSVDGTVNLNEQFF. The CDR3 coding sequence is TGCAGCGTTGACGGGACAGTAAACCTTAATGAGCAGTTCTTC.

CDR3 region: CASSLEWLAVNEQFF. The CDR3 coding sequence is TGTGCCAGCAGCTTAGAGTGGCTAGCGGTTAATGAGCAGTTCTTC. The V call is TRBV11-1, the J call TRBJ2-1; TRBD2 agrees at 7 bases. This CDR3 comprises 15 residues. V was pared by 1 base and J by 7 bases, with 7 bases of the junction left unmatched. Germline V gene data show CDR1 as SGHAT and CDR2 as FQDESV (reference sequence).

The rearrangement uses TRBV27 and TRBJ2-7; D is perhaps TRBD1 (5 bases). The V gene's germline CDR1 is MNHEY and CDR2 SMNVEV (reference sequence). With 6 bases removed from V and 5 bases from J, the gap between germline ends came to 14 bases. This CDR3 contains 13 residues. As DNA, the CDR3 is TGTGCCAGCAGCGAGACCACAGGAGACGAGCAGTACTTC. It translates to CASSETTGDEQYF.

The CDR3 coding sequence is TGTGCCAGCAGCCAAGTGGGGGCGGGGACGCAGTATTTT. This encodes CASSQVGAGTQYF. The rearrangement links TRBV4-2 to TRBJ2-3, with D tentatively TRBD1 or TRBD2 (6 bases each). The CDR3 totals 13 residues. Germline loops: CDR1 LGHNA, CDR2 YNFKEQ. Trimming took 1 base from V and 9 from J, leaving 11 bases between them.

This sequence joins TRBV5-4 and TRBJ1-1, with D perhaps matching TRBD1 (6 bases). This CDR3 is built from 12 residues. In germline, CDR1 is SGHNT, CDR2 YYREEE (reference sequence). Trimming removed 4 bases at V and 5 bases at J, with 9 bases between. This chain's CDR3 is CASSPTGTEAFF. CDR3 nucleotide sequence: TGTGCCAGCAGCCCAACAGGGACTGAAGCTTTCTTT. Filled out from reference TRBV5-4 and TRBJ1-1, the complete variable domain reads ETGVTQSPTHLIKTRGQQVTLRCSSQSGHNTVSWYQQALGQGPQFIFQYYREEENGRGNFPPRFSGLQFPNYSSELNVNALELDDSALYLCASSPTGTEAFFGQGTRLTVV.

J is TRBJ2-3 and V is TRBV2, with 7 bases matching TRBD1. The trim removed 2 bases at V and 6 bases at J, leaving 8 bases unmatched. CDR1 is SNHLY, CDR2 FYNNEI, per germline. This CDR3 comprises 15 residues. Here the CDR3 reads CASSERQGVGDTQYF. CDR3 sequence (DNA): TGTGCCAGCAGTGAACGGCAGGGGGTTGGGGATACGCAGTATTTT.

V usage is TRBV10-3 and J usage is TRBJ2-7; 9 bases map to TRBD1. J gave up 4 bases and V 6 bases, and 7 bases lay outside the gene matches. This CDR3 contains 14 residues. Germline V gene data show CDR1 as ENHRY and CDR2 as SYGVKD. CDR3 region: CAIRPDRGIYEQYF. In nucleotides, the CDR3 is TGTGCCATCAGACCCGACAGGGGGATATACGAGCAGTACTTC.